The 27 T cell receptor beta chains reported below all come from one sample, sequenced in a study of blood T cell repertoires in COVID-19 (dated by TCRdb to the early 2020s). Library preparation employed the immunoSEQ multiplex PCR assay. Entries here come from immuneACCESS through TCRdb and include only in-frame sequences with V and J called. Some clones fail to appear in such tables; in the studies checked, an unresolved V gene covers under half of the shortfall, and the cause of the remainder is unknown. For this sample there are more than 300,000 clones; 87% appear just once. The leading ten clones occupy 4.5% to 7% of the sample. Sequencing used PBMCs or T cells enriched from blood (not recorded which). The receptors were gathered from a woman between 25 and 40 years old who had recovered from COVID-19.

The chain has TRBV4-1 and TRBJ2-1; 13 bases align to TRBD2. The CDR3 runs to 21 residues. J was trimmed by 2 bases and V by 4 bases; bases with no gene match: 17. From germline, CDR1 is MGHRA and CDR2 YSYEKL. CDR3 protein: CASSPKRGLAGYIFPYNEQFF. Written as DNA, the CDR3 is TGCGCCAGCAGCCCGAAAAGGGGACTAGCGGGGTACATTTTCCCCTACAATGAGCAGTTCTTC.

CDR3 DNA: TGTGCCAGTAGTAACGGACAGGGGGCTATTCAGCCCCAGCATTTT. Translating it yields CASSNGQGAIQPQHF. The chain has TRBV19 and TRBJ1-5; 11 bases are a match to TRBD1. From germline, CDR1 is LNHDA and CDR2 SQIVND (reference sequence). With 4 bases clipped from V and 6 bases from J, the junction kept 5 bases outside the gene matches. The CDR3 contains 15 residues.

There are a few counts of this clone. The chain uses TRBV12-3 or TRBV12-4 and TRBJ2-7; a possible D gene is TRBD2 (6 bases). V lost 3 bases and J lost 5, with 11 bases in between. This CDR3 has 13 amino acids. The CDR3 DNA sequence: TGTGCCAGCAGTTTCACGGGAGTCGACGAGCAGTACTTC. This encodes CASSFTGVDEQYF.

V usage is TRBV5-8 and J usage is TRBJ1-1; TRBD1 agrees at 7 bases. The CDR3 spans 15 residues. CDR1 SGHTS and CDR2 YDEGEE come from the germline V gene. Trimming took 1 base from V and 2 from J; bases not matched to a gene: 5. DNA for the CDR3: TGTGCCAGCAGCTTGAGACAGGGTGGTAACACTGAAGCTTTCTTT. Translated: CASSLRQGGNTEAFF.

The CDR3 region is CASSSPDRRDQPQHF. The CDR3 coding sequence is TGTGCCAGCAGCTCGCCGGACAGGCGCGATCAGCCCCAGCATTTT. This chain joins TRBV7-2 and TRBJ1-5; 7 bases fit TRBD1. V shed 4 bases and J 5 bases; nucleotides not matched to a gene: 8. The CDR3 has 15 residues. From germline, CDR1 is SGHTA and CDR2 FQGNSA.

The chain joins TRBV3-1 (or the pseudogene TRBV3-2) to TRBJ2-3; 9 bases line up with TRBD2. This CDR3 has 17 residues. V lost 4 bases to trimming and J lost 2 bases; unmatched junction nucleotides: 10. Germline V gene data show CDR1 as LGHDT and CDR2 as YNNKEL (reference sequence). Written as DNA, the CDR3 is TGTGCCAGCAGCCGAACCATAGCGGGGGCCACCACAGATACGCAGTATTTT. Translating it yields CASSRTIAGATTDTQYF.

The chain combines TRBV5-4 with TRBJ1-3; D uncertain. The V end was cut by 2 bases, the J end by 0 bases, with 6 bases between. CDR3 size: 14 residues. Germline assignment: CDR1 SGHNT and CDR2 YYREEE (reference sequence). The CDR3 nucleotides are TGTGCCAGCAGCTTTTCCCTCTCTGGAAACACCATATATTTT. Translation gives CASSFSLSGNTIYF.

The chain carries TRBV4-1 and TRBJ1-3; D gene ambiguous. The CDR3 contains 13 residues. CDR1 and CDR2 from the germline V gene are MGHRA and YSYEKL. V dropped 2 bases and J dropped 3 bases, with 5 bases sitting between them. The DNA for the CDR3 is TGCGCCAGCAGCCAACCAGGTGGAAACACCATATATTTT. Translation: CASSQPGGNTIYF.

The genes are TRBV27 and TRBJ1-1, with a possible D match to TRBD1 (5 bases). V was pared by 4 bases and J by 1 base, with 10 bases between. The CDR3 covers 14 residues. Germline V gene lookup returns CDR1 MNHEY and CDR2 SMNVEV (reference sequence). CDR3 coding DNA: TGTGCCAGCAGTTACCTGACAGAGAACACTGAAGCTTTCTTT. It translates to CASSYLTENTEAFF.

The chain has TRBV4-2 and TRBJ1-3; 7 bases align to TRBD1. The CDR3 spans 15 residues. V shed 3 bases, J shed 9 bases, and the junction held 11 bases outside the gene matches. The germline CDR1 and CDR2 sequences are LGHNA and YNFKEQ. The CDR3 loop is CASSQEGQHRGTIYF. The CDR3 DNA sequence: TGTGCCAGCAGCCAGGAAGGACAGCACAGGGGCACCATATATTTT.

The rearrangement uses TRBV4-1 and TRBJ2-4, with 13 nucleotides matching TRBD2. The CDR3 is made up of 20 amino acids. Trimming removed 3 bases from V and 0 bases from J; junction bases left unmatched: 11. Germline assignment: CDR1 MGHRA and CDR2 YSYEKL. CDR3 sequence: CASSHQGTSGASIAKNIQYF. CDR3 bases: TGCGCCAGCAGCCACCAAGGGACTAGCGGGGCCAGTATAGCCAAAAACATTCAGTACTTC.

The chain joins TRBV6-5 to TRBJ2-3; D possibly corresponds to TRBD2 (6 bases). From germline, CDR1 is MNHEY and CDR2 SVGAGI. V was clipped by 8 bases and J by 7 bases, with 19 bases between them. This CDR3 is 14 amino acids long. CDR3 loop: CASGGLGTIHTQYF. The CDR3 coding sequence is TGTGCCAGCGGGGGACTTGGGACCATTCATACGCAGTATTTT.

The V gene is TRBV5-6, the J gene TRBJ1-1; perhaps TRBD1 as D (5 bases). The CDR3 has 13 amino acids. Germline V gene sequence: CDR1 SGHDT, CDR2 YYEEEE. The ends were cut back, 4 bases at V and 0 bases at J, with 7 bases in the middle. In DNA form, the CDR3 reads TGTGCCAGCAGCGGAGGGGTGAACACTGAAGCTTTCTTT. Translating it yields CASSGGVNTEAFF. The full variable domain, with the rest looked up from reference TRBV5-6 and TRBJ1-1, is DAGVTQSPTHLIKTRGQQVTLRCSPKSGHDTVSWYQQALGQGPQFIFQYYEEEERQRGNFPDRFSGHQFPNYSSELNVNALLLGDSALYLCASSGGVNTEAFFGQGTRLTVV.

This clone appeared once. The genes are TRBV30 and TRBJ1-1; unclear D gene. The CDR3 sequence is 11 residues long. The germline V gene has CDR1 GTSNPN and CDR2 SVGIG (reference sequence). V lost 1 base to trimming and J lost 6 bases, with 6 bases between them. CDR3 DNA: TGTGCCTGGAGTGCTTCCGCTGAAGCTTTCTTT. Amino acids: CAWSASAEAFF.

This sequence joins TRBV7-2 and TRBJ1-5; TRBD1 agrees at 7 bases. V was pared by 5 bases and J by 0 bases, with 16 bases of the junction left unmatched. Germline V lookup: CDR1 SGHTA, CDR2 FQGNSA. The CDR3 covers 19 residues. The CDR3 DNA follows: TGTGCCAGCAGCCGGGGGGGTCCCGGGACAGCCTATAGCAATCAGCCCCAGCATTTT. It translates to CASSRGGPGTAYSNQPQHF.

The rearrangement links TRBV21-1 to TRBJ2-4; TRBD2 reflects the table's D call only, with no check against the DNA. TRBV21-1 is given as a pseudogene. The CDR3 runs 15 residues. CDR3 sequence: CASSKERGAKNIQYF. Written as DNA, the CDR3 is TGTGCCAGCAGCAAAGAGCGGGGGGCCAAAAACATTCAGTACTTC.

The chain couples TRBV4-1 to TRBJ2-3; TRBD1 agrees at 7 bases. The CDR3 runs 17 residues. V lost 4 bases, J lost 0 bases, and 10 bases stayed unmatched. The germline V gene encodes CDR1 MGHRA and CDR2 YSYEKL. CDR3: CASSRVGDSSSTDTQYF. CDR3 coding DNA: TGCGCCAGCAGCCGGGTTGGGGACAGTTCTAGCACAGATACGCAGTATTTT.

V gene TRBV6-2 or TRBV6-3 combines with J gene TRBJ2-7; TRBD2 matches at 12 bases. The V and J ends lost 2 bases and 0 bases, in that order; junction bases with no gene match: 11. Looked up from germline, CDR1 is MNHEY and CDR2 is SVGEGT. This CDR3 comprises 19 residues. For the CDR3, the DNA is TGTGCCAGCAGTTACCCGACGGGACTAGCGGGCCCGAGCTCCTACGAGCAGTACTTC. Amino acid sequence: CASSYPTGLAGPSSYEQYF.

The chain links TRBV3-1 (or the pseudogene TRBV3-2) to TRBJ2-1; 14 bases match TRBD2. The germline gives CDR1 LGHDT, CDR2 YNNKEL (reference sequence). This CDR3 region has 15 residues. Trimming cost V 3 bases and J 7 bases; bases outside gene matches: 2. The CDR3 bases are TGTGCCAGCAGCCAGACTAGCGGGGGGGCGAATGAGCAGTTCTTC. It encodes CASSQTSGGANEQFF.

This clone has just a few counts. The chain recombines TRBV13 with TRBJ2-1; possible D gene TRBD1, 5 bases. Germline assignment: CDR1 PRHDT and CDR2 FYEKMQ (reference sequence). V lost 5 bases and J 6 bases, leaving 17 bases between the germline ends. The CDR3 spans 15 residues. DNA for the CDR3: TGTGCCAGCAGCCACATCACACTTCAGGGCAATGAGCAGTTCTTC. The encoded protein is CASSHITLQGNEQFF.

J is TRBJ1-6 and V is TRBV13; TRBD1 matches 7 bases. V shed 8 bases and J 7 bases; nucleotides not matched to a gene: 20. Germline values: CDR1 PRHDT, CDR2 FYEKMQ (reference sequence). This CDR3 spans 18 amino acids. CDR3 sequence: CASGPLDTGVRGNSPLHF. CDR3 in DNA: TGTGCCAGCGGCCCCCTCGATACAGGGGTACGCGGGAATTCACCCCTCCACTTT. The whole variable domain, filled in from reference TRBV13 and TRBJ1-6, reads AAGVIQSPRHLIKEKRETATLKCYPIPRHDTVYWYQQGPGQDPQFLISFYEKMQSDKGSIPDRFSAQQFSDYHSELNMSSLELGDSALYFCASGPLDTGVRGNSPLHFGNGTRLTVT.

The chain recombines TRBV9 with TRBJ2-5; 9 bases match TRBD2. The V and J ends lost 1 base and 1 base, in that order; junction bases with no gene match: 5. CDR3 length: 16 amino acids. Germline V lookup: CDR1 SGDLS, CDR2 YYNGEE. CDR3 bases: TGTGCCAGCAGCGTAAGTAGCGGGGGATTCCAAGAGACCCAGTACTTC. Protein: CASSVSSGGFQETQYF. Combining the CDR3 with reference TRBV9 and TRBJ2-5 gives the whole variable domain DSGVTQTPKHLITATGQRVTLRCSPRSGDLSVYWYQQSLDQGLQFLIQYYNGEERAKGNILERFSAQQFPDLHSELNLSSLELGDSALYFCASSVSSGGFQETQYFGPGTRLLVL.

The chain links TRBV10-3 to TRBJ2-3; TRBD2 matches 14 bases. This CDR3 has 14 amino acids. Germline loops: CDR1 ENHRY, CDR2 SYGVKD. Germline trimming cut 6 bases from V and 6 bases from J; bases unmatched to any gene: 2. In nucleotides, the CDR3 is TGTGCCATCAGGGGACTAGCGGGGGTCGATACGCAGTATTTT. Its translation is CAIRGLAGVDTQYF.

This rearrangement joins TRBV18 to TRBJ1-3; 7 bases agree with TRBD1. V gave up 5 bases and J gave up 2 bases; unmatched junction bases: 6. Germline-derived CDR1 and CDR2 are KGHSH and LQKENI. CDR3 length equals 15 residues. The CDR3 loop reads CASSLTGEPGNTIYF. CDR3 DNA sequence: TGTGCCAGCTCATTAACAGGGGAACCTGGAAACACCATATATTTT.

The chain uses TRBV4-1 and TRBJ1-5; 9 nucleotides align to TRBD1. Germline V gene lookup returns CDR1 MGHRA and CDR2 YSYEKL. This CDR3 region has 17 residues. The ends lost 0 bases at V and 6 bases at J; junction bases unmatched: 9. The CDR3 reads CASSQEPGTGRFQPQHF. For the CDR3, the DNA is TGCGCCAGCAGCCAAGAACCGGGGACAGGGAGGTTTCAGCCCCAGCATTTT.

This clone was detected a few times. The CDR3 sequence is CASSLGGGATTEAFF. The CDR3 region has the DNA TGCGCCAGCAGCTTGGGAGGGGGCGCGACCACTGAAGCTTTCTTT. The chain couples TRBV5-1 to TRBJ1-1, with TRBD1 identical over 7 bases. The CDR3 has 15 amino acids. In germline, CDR1 is SGHRS, CDR2 YFSETQ. V lost 0 bases and J lost 4; bases outside the gene matches: 6.

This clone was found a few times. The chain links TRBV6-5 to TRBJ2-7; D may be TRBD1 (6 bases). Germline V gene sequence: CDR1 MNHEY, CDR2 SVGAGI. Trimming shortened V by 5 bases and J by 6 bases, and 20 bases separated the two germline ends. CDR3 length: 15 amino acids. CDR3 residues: CASSQRGHLPGEQYF. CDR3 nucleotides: TGTGCCAGCAGTCAGAGGGGACACCTCCCAGGCGAGCAGTACTTC.